A single T cell receptor beta chain is shown here with its context. 13 Jbeta primers and 60 Vbeta primers were used for the PCR. Only in-frame clones appear in the TCRdb table, and some are missing; sequencing was by immunoSEQ multiplex PCR. Of about 110,000 clones in the sample, 65% to 80% were seen once. This record belongs to a study of cytomegalovirus exposure and HLA in healthy donors. V lost 7 bases to trimming and J lost 3 bases; unmatched junction nucleotides: 5. The CDR3 covers 14 residues. CDR1 and CDR2 from the germline V gene are LNHDA and SQIVND (reference sequence). The sequence derives from a man aged 25-45 years in good health and CMV-seropositive. Sequencing was performed on PBMCs. V is TRBV19 and J is TRBJ1-1; 10 nucleotides agree with TRBD1. The chain's CDR3 is CASKRGTGDTEAFF. DNA of the CDR3: TGTGCCAGTAAGAGGGGGACAGGGGACACTGAAGCTTTCTTT.